This TCR beta chain came from a study of early T cells in non-severe SARS-CoV-2 infection. Unmatched junction bases numbered 3, after V lost 3 bases and J lost 0 bases. The CDR3 covers 15 residues. Germline CDR1 MGHRA, CDR2 YSYEKL. Study-level points and caveats: In VDJdb matching, anti-spike CD8 responses were favored while private and CD4 specificities went missing.

Attachment of unique molecular identifiers was made to individual cDNA molecules. TCRdb used MiXCR to reprocess the 5' RACE reads, holding one entry per CDR3 protein. The sample carries 45,000 to 75,000 distinct CDR3 sequences, around 5.6% recorded once. This clonotype was detected ten times or more. Its antigen is as yet unknown. The chain carries TRBV4-1 and TRBJ2-7; 9 bases agree with TRBD2. This sequence originates from an adult who was a healthcare worker with PCR-confirmed SARS-CoV-2 infection or an uninfected control (not recorded which). The sample was whole blood. The DNA for the CDR3 is TGCGCCAGCAGCCAGAGAGCGGGGGGCTCCTACGAGCAGTACTTC. Its translation: CASSQRAGGSYEQYF.